The rows below give T cell receptor beta chains drawn from one sample of a study of blood T cell repertoires in COVID-19. Only in-frame clones appear in the TCRdb table, and some are missing; sequencing was by immunoSEQ multiplex PCR. The sample records 190,000 or so clones, around 84% being singletons. The sequenced sample was peripheral blood. The receptor set was obtained from a man between 35 and 55 years old with active or convalescent COVID-19. Both conserved end residues are part of each CDR3. A D gene is named only where the DNA matches it firmly. A row's size may be missing; if present it is once, few, many or a size class.

cdr3_aa | cdr3_nt | clone_size | v_call | d_call | j_call | cdr3_length
CASRPTRQVQETQYF | TGTGCCAGCAGACCGACCAGACAGGTGCAAGAGACCCAGTACTTC | - | TRBV6-5 | - | TRBJ2-5 | 15
CASSPSGPSNYGYTF | TGTGCCAGCAGCCCCAGTGGTCCCTCTAACTATGGCTACACCTTC | - | TRBV7-9 | - | TRBJ1-2 | 15
CASTPGQGSGGYTF | TGTGCCAGTACCCCGGGACAGGGATCTGGTGGCTACACCTTC | - | TRBV19 | TRBD1 | TRBJ1-2 | 14
CATSIRTGGREAFF | TGTGCCACCAGCATTCGGACAGGGGGCAGGGAAGCTTTCTTT | - | TRBV15 | TRBD1 | TRBJ1-1 | 14
CASSLAGTGLNEQFF | TGTGCCAGCAGCTTGGCCGGGACAGGGCTCAATGAGCAGTTCTTC | - | TRBV5-6 | TRBD1 | TRBJ2-1 | 15
CASSGTGTYNEQFF | TGTGCCAGTAGCGGGACAGGGACATACAATGAGCAGTTCTTC | once | TRBV19 | TRBD1 | TRBJ2-1 | 14
CASSYSRDPPLHF | TGTGCCAGCAGTTACTCGAGGGATCCACCCCTCCACTTT | - | TRBV6-6 | - | TRBJ1-6 | 13
CASSQDWGQVLVNQPQHF | TGCGCCAGCAGCCAAGATTGGGGACAGGTCCTTGTCAATCAGCCCCAGCATTTT | - | TRBV4-1 | TRBD1 | TRBJ1-5 | 18
CASSSGHNEKLFF | TGTGCCAGCAGTTCAGGACATAATGAAAAACTGTTTTTT | - | TRBV2 | - | TRBJ1-4 | 13
CAWMGQGNSPLHF | TGTGCCTGGATGGGACAGGGAAATTCACCCCTCCACTTT | - | TRBV30 | TRBD1 | TRBJ1-6 | 13
CASSIRIAGGPGEQFF | TGTGCCAGTAGTATAAGGATAGCGGGGGGGCCGGGTGAGCAGTTCTTC | - | TRBV19 | TRBD2 | TRBJ2-1 | 16
CSASSARNTGGGQPQHF | TGCAGTGCTAGTAGTGCCCGCAACACAGGCGGTGGTCAGCCCCAGCATTTT | once | TRBV20-1 | - | TRBJ1-5 | 17
CASGTNGQETQYF | TGTGCCAGCGGAACTAACGGGCAAGAGACCCAGTACTTC | - | TRBV2 | - | TRBJ2-5 | 13
CASRPLGGGQETQYF | TGTGCCAGCAGGCCCCTAGGCGGGGGCCAAGAGACCCAGTACTTC | - | TRBV7-9 | TRBD2 | TRBJ2-5 | 15
CAWNKKGTSGDYEQFF | TGTGCCTGGAACAAAAAGGGGACTAGCGGGGACTATGAGCAGTTCTTC | once | TRBV30 | TRBD2 | TRBJ2-1 | 16
CASSVVAGGPQGDTQYF | TGTGCCAGCAGCGTCGTAGCGGGGGGGCCTCAAGGAGATACGCAGTATTTT | - | TRBV9 | TRBD2 | TRBJ2-3 | 17
CATQRIGGTGIYEQYF | TGTGCCACGCAGCGGATAGGCGGGACAGGCATCTACGAGCAGTACTTC | - | TRBV6-6 | TRBD1 | TRBJ2-7 | 16
CASSYPEQDRDTKDQPQHF | TGTGCCAGCAGTTACCCAGAACAAGACAGGGATACGAAGGATCAGCCCCAGCATTTT | - | TRBV6-2/TRBV6-3 | TRBD1 | TRBJ1-5 | 19